The next 27 T cell receptor beta chains were all read from a single sample in a study of blood T cell repertoires in COVID-19. Only in-frame clones appear in the TCRdb table, and some are missing; sequencing was by immunoSEQ multiplex PCR. Seen here are some 300,000 clones, 80% to 90% observed once, and the top ten hold less than 4.5%. The source material was PBMCs or T cells enriched from blood (not recorded which). These receptors were collected from a man aged 30-40 years who had recovered from COVID-19.

This chain connects TRBV30 to TRBJ1-3; 7 nucleotides line up with TRBD1. The CDR3 runs 15 residues. The germline gives CDR1 GTSNPN, CDR2 SVGIG (reference sequence). J lost 4 bases, V lost 3 bases, and 9 bases had no gene match. The CDR3 DNA is TGTGCCTGGAGACCAATACAGGGGCCCGGAAACACCATATATTTT. Protein product: CAWRPIQGPGNTIYF.

V usage is TRBV30 and J usage is TRBJ1-6; the match to TRBD1 covers 9 bases. The V gene end was trimmed by 4 bases and the J gene end by 8 bases; junction bases not matched to a gene: 6. CDR1 and CDR2 from the germline V gene are GTSNPN and SVGIG (reference sequence). The CDR3 is 14 amino acids. CDR3 residues: CAWNLGQGYSPLHF. The CDR3 bases are TGTGCCTGGAACCTGGGACAGGGATATTCACCCCTCCACTTT.

In DNA, the CDR3 is TGTGCCAGCAGCTTAAAGGTCCACGGGGGGCGCGGAGGCTACACCTTC. It is translated as CASSLKVHGGRGGYTF. This chain joins TRBV7-6 and TRBJ1-2, with D possibly TRBD1 on 6 matching bases. The V and J ends lost 2 bases and 8 bases respectively, with 21 bases between them. Per germline, CDR1 SGHVS and CDR2 FNYEAQ. CDR3 length: 16 residues.

The chain has TRBV18 and TRBJ2-3; D may be TRBD2 (6 bases). The CDR3 is 16 residues long. Germline V gene sequence: CDR1 KGHSH, CDR2 LQKENI. Deletions cut 3 bases from V and 4 bases from J, with 17 bases between. The DNA for the CDR3 is TGTGCCAGCTCACCCGCAGGGCCGGCGGGGCCAGATACGCAGTATTTT. Its protein product is CASSPAGPAGPDTQYF.

The chain is built from TRBV5-6 and TRBJ2-2; D is unresolved. The CDR3 is 12 amino acids. Trimming cost V 6 bases and J 7 bases, with 10 bases left between them. Germline CDR1 SGHDT, CDR2 YYEEEE. The CDR3 loop is CASKYTGGELFF. CDR3 DNA: TGTGCCAGCAAGTACACGGGCGGGGAGCTGTTTTTT. Drawing the rest from reference TRBV5-6 and TRBJ2-2, the complete variable domain is DAGVTQSPTHLIKTRGQQVTLRCSPKSGHDTVSWYQQALGQGPQFIFQYYEEEERQRGNFPDRFSGHQFPNYSSELNVNALLLGDSALYLCASKYTGGELFFGEGSRLTVL.

This rearrangement joins TRBV7-9 to TRBJ2-1, with TRBD2 matching over 16 bases. V dropped 4 bases and J dropped 1; count of bases not matched to a gene: 1. The CDR3 spans 17 residues. CDR1 and CDR2 (germline): SEHNR, FQNEAQ (reference sequence). The CDR3 nucleotides are TGTGCCAGCAGCTCGGGACTAGCGGGGGGGTCCTACAATGAGCAGTTCTTC. As protein: CASSSGLAGGSYNEQFF.

J is TRBJ2-1 and V is TRBV5-4, with no clear D. Germline V lookup: CDR1 SGHNT, CDR2 YYREEE (reference sequence). V shed 4 bases and J shed 9 bases, with 8 bases lying between them. The CDR3 has 11 residues. The CDR3 sequence is CASSLVGEQFF. The CDR3 DNA reads TGTGCCAGCAGCCTGGTCGGTGAGCAGTTCTTC.

The chain recombines TRBV18 with TRBJ1-3; 7 bases line up with TRBD1. Germline assignment: CDR1 KGHSH and CDR2 LQKENI. The CDR3 runs 15 residues. Germline trimming cut 6 bases from V and 0 bases from J; bases unmatched to any gene: 5. The CDR3 region is CASSLTGVSGNTIYF. In nucleotides, the CDR3 is TGTGCCAGCTCCCTCACAGGGGTCTCTGGAAACACCATATATTTT.

V and J are TRBV5-1 and TRBJ2-7, with TRBD1 identical over 7 bases. Germline V gives CDR1 SGHRS, CDR2 YFSETQ. The CDR3 is 15 residues long. Trimming cost V 0 bases and J 0 bases; bases outside gene matches: 3. The CDR3 sequence is CASSLAGTDSYEQYF. CDR3 sequence (DNA): TGCGCCAGCAGCTTGGCCGGGACAGACTCCTACGAGCAGTACTTC.

This clone has more than one count but fewer than ten. The chain employs TRBV3-1 (or the pseudogene TRBV3-2) and TRBJ2-3, with 7 bases aligning to TRBD2. V lost 3 bases and J lost 8; bases outside the gene matches: 8. Germline values: CDR1 LGHDT, CDR2 YNNKEL (reference sequence). The CDR3 is 14 amino acids. The CDR3 protein is CASSQRLAQGTQYF. The CDR3 bases are TGTGCCAGCAGCCAGAGACTAGCCCAGGGTACGCAGTATTTT.

The chain combines TRBV10-2 with TRBJ2-1; D is uncertain. Trimming shortened V by 5 bases and J by 0 bases, and 11 bases separated the two germline ends. The CDR3 consists of 15 residues. Germline values: CDR1 WSHSY, CDR2 SAAADI. Written as DNA, the CDR3 is TGCGCCAGCAGTTCCGTGACTCGCTCCTACAATGAGCAGTTCTTC. Protein sequence: CASSSVTRSYNEQFF.

This chain connects TRBV4-1 to TRBJ2-3; 9 bases are shared with TRBD2. CDR1 is MGHRA, CDR2 YSYEKL, per germline. This CDR3 has 18 residues. The V and J ends lost 4 bases and 0 bases, in that order; junction bases with no gene match: 11. The CDR3 sequence is CASSPRWRGGPSTDTQYF. The CDR3 coding sequence is TGCGCCAGCAGCCCTCGCTGGCGGGGGGGACCTAGCACAGATACGCAGTATTTT.

The chain joins TRBV25-1 to TRBJ1-6; TRBD1 might be the D (5 bases). Germline CDR1 reads MGHDK; CDR2 reads SYGVNS. Trimming pared 3 bases from V and 7 bases from J, leaving 19 bases between. The CDR3 is made up of 17 amino acids. CDR3 sequence reads: CASSENDSQLWNSPLHF. The CDR3 DNA reads TGTGCCAGCAGTGAGAACGACAGCCAGCTGTGGAATTCACCCCTCCACTTT.

The V call is TRBV6-4, the J call TRBJ2-1; TRBD1 matches 7 bases. Trimming cost V 6 bases and J 0 bases; bases outside gene matches: 5. From germline, CDR1 is MRHNA and CDR2 SNTAGT. This CDR3 comprises 15 residues. CDR3: CASSGTESSYNEQFF. CDR3 sequence (DNA): TGTGCCAGCAGCGGGACAGAGAGCTCCTACAATGAGCAGTTCTTC.

The genes are TRBV28 and TRBJ1-5; 8 positions match TRBD1. The length of the CDR3 is 15 residues. The V gene's germline CDR1 is MDHEN and CDR2 SYDVKM. J lost 1 base, V lost 8 bases, and 7 bases had no gene match. The CDR3 DNA follows: TGTGCCAGCCATGACAGGGGACGGAGCAATCAGCCCCAGCATTTT. Its protein product is CASHDRGRSNQPQHF.

V gene TRBV21-1 combines with J gene TRBJ2-4; the table's D call TRBD1 went unverified against the DNA. TRBV21-1 is noted as a pseudogene. The CDR3 spans 13 residues. The CDR3, as DNA: TGTGCCAGCAGCAAAATAAGGACAGCCTTTCAGTACTTC. Protein sequence: CASSKIRTAFQYF.

This sequence joins TRBV18 and TRBJ2-5; 7 bases line up with TRBD1. The V gene's germline CDR1 is KGHSH and CDR2 LQKENI. V was clipped by 3 bases and J by 4 bases; unmatched bases: 8. The CDR3 is 15 amino acids. CDR3 amino acids: CASSPETGSGETQYF. DNA for the CDR3: TGTGCCAGCTCACCGGAGACAGGGTCGGGAGAGACCCAGTACTTC.

V gene TRBV7-9 combines with J gene TRBJ1-1, with TRBD1 identical over 9 bases. The CDR3 contains 14 residues. Germline loops: CDR1 SEHNR, CDR2 FQNEAQ (reference sequence). V lost 3 bases to trimming and J lost 4 bases; unmatched junction nucleotides: 3. The CDR3 is CASSLGQGFTEAFF. The CDR3 DNA sequence: TGTGCCAGCAGCTTGGGACAGGGATTCACTGAAGCTTTCTTT.

In its sample, this clone was seen once. The CDR3 DNA reads as TGCGCCAGCAGCTTGGGAGGCGAAACTGAAGCTTTCTTT. Amino acid sequence: CASSLGGETEAFF. The rearrangement links TRBV5-1 to TRBJ1-1; D call uncertain. The CDR3 extends over 13 amino acids. V shed 0 bases and J shed 5 bases, with 8 bases lying between them. Looked up from germline, CDR1 is SGHRS and CDR2 is YFSETQ.

V and J are TRBV7-9 and TRBJ1-2; no reliable D call. The ends were cut back, 0 bases at V and 8 bases at J, with 7 bases in the middle. The germline V gene has CDR1 SEHNR and CDR2 FQNEAQ (reference sequence). The CDR3 is 12 amino acids. The CDR3 loop reads CASSLAQAGYTF. For the CDR3, the DNA is TGTGCCAGCAGCTTAGCCCAAGCCGGCTACACCTTC.

The chain recombines TRBV28 with TRBJ2-7; D is ambiguous. CDR3 length equals 11 residues. Trimming pared 3 bases from V and 2 bases from J, leaving 2 bases between. Germline V gives CDR1 MDHEN, CDR2 SYDVKM. The CDR3 DNA follows: TGTGCCAGCAGTTTCGCCTACGAGCAGTACTTC. Its translation: CASSFAYEQYF.

The V and J genes are TRBV3-1 (or the pseudogene TRBV3-2) and TRBJ2-5; D is unresolved. This CDR3 is built from 12 residues. The germline V gene has CDR1 LGHDT and CDR2 YNNKEL (reference sequence). V was pared by 3 bases and J by 5 bases, with 7 bases between. CDR3 DNA: TGTGCCAGCAGCCATTCGGTTGAGACCCAGTACTTC. This gives the protein CASSHSVETQYF.

The CDR3 DNA is TGTGCCAGCAGGTTTCAGGGGACATGGGGCTACACCTTC. Amino acid sequence: CASRFQGTWGYTF. The gene calls are TRBV12-3 or TRBV12-4 and TRBJ1-2; TRBD1 is a possible D gene (6 bases). The CDR3 loop spans 13 amino acids. Deletions cut 6 bases from V and 8 bases from J, with 16 bases between.

The chain employs TRBV5-6 and TRBJ2-6; 7 nucleotides match TRBD1. From germline, CDR1 is SGHDT and CDR2 YYEEEE. Unmatched junction bases numbered 3, after V lost 4 bases and J lost 2 bases. CDR3 size: 15 residues. The CDR3 sequence: CASSDRATGANVLTF. The CDR3, as DNA: TGTGCCAGCAGCGACAGGGCCACTGGGGCCAACGTCCTGACTTTC.

This clone was counted only a few times. V usage is TRBV29-1 and J usage is TRBJ1-4; TRBD1 might be the D (5 bases). Trimming left V 7 bases short and J 7 bases short, with 19 bases between. Germline loops: CDR1 SQVTM, CDR2 ANQGSEA. The CDR3 covers 14 residues. Here the CDR3 reads CSGHTGTLGEKLFF. The DNA for the CDR3 is TGCAGCGGCCACACCGGGACTTTGGGTGAAAAACTGTTTTTT.

V usage is TRBV9 and J usage is TRBJ1-2; 9 nucleotides line up with TRBD1. The V gene's germline CDR1 is SGDLS and CDR2 YYNGEE. After removal of 7 bases from V and 4 bases from J, the junction contained 8 bases not matched to a gene. This CDR3 has 14 residues. As DNA, the CDR3 is TGTGCCAGCCGCGGGACAGGGATCGCCTATGGCTACACCTTC. Its protein product is CASRGTGIAYGYTF.

This chain connects TRBV13 to TRBJ2-6, with TRBD2 identical over 10 bases. Germline CDR1 is PRHDT and CDR2 is FYEKMQ (reference sequence). V lost 4 bases, J lost 2 bases, and 5 bases stayed unmatched. The CDR3 contains 17 residues. CDR3 in amino acids: CASSSPSGRAGANVLTF. The CDR3 DNA is TGTGCCAGCAGCTCCCCGAGCGGGAGGGCTGGGGCCAACGTCCTGACTTTC.